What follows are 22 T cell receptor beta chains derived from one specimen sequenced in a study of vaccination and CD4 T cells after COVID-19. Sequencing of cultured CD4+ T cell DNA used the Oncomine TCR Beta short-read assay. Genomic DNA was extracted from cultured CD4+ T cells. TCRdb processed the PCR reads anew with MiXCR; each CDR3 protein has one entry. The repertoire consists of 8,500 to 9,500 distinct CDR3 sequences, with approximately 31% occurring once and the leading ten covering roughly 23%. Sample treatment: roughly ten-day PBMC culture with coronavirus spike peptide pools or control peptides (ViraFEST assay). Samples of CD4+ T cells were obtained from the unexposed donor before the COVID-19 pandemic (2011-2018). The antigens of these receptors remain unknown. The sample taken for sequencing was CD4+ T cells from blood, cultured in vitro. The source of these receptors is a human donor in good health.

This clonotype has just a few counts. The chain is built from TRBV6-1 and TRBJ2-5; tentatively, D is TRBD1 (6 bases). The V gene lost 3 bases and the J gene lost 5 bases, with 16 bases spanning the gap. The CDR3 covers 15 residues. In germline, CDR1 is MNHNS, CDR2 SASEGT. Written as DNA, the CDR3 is TGTGCCAGCAGTGAGCAGAGAGGGGGTGGGGAGACCCAGTACTTC. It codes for CASSEQRGGGETQYF.

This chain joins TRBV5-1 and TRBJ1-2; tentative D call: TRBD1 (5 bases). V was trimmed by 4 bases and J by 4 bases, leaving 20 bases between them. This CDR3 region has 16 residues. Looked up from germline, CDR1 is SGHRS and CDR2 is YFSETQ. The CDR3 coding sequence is TGCGCCAGCAGCCCGGGGGGTTCCCACAGGCCCTATGGCTACACCTTC. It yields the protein CASSPGGSHRPYGYTF.

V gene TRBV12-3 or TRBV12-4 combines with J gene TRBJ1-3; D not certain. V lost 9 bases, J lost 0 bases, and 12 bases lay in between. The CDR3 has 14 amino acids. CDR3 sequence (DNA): TGTGCCAGTGTGGAACGGCCCTCTGGAAACACCATATATTTT. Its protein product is CASVERPSGNTIYF.

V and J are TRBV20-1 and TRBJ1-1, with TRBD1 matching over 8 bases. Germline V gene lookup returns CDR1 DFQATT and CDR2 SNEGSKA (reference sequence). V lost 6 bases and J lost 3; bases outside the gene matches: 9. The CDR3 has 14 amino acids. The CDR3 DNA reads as TGCAGTGCCCCGGGACAGGAGGGTTACACTGAAGCTTTCTTT. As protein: CSAPGQEGYTEAFF.

CDR3 amino acids: CASSSRLAGDGEQYF. CDR3 DNA: TGTGCCAGCAGCTCGAGACTAGCGGGAGATGGTGAGCAGTACTTC. This chain uses TRBV7-2 with TRBJ2-7; 12 nucleotides match TRBD2. CDR1 and CDR2 (germline): SGHTA, FQGNSA. V lost 4 bases, J lost 7 bases, and 8 bases stayed unmatched. The CDR3 has 15 amino acids. The full variable domain, rest sourced from reference TRBV7-2 and TRBJ2-7, is GAGVSQSPSNKVTEKGKDVELRCDPISGHTALYWYRQSLGQGLEFLIYFQGNSAPDKSGLPSDRFSAERTGGSVSTLTIQRTQQEDSAVYLCASSSRLAGDGEQYFGPGTRLTVT.

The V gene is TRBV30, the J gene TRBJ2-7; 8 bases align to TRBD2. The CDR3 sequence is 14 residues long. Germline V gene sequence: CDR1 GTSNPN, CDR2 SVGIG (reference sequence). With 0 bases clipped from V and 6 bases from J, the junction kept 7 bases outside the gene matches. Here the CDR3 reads CAWSVGAGVSEQYF. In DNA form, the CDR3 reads TGTGCCTGGAGTGTAGGAGCGGGAGTGAGCGAGCAGTACTTC. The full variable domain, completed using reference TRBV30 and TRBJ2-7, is SQTIHQWPATLVQPVGSPLSLECTVEGTSNPNLYWYRQAAGRGLQLLFYSVGIGQISSEVPQNLSASRPQDRQFILSSKKLLLSDSGFYLCAWSVGAGVSEQYFGPGTRLTVT.

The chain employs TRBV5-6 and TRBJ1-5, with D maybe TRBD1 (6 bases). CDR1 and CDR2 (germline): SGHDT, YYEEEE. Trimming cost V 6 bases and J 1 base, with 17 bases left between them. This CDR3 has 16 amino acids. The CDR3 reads CASTINGGASNQPQHF. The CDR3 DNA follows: TGTGCCAGCACTATTAACGGGGGCGCGAGCAATCAGCCCCAGCATTTT.

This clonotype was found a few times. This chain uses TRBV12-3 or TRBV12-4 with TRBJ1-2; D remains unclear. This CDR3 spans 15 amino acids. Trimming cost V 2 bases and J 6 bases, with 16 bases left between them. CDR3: CASSLRSAPANGYTF. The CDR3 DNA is TGTGCCAGCAGTTTAAGGTCAGCCCCGGCCAATGGCTACACCTTC.

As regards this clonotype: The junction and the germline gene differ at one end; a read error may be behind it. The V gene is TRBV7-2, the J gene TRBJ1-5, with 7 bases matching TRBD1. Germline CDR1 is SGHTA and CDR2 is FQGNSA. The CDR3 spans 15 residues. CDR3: CASSQGVGGRQPQHF. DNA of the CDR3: TGCGCCAGCAGCCAAGGGGTAGGGGGCCGGCAGCCCCAGCATTTT. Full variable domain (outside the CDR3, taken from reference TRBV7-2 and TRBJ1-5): GAGVSQSPSNKVTEKGKDVELRCDPISGHTALYWYRQSLGQGLEFLIYFQGNSAPDKSGLPSDRFSAERTGGSVSTLTIQRTQQEDSAVYLCASSQGVGGRQPQHFGDGTRLSIL.

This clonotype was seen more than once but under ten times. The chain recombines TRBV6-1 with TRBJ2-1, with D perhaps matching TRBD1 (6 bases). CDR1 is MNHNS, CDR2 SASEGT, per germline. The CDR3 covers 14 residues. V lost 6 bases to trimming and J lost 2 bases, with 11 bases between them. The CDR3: CASRAGVPYNEQFF. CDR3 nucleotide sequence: TGTGCCAGCAGAGCAGGGGTCCCCTACAATGAGCAGTTCTTC.

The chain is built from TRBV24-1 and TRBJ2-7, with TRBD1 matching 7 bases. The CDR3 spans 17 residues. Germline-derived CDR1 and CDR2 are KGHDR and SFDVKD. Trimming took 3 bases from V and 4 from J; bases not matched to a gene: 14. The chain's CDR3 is CATSDPRARQGPYEQYF. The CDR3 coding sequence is TGTGCCACCAGTGATCCCCGAGCCCGACAGGGTCCGTACGAGCAGTACTTC.

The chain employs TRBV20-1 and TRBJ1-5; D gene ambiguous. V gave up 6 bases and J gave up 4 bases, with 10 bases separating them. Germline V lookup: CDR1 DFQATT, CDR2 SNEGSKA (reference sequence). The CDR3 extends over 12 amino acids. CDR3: CSATSGNQPQHF. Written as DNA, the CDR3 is TGCAGTGCCACATCGGGGAATCAGCCCCAGCATTTT.

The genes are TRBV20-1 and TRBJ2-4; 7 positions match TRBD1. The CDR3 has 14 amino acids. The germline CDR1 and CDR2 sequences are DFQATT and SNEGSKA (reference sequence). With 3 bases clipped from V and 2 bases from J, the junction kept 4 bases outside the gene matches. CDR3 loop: CSAREQGSKNIQYF. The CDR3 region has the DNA TGCAGTGCTAGGGAACAGGGGTCCAAAAACATTCAGTACTTC.

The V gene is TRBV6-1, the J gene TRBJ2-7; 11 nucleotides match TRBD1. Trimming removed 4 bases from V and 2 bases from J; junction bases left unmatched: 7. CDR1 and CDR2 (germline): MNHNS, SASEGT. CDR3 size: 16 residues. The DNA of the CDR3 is TGTGCCAGCAGTGCCCGGGACAGGGGGAGGACCTACGAGCAGTACTTC. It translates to CASSARDRGRTYEQYF.

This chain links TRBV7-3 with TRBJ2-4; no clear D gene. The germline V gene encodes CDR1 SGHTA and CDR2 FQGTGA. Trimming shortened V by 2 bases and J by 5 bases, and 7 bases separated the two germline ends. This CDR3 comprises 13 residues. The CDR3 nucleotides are TGTGCCAGCAGCTTAGGAAAGGAAAACATTCAGTACTTC. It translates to CASSLGKENIQYF.

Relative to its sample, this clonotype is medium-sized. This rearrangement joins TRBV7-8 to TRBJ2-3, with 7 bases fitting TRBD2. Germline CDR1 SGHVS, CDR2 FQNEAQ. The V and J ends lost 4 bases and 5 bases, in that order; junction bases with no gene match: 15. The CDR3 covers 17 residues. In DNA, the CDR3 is TGTGCCAGCAGCTCTCCGACCACCGGGAGGCAGGGAGATACGCAGTATTTT. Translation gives CASSSPTTGRQGDTQYF.

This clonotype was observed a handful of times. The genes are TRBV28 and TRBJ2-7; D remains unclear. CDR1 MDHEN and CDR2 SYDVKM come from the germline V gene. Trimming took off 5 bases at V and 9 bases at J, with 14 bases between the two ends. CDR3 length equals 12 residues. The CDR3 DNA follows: TGTGCCAGCAGTCCATATCTACGAGGGCAGTACTTC. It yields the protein CASSPYLRGQYF.

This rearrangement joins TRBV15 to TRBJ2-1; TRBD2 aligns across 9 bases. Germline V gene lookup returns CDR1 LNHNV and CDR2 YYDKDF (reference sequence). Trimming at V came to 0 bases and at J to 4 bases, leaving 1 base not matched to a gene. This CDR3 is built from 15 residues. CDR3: CATSRDSGSYNEQFF. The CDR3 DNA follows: TGTGCCACCAGCAGAGATAGCGGGAGTTACAATGAGCAGTTCTTC.

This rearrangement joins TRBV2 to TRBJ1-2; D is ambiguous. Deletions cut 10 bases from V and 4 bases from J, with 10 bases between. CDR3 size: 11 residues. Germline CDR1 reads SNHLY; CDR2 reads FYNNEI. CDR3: CATSAGYGYTF. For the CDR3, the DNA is TGTGCCACCTCAGCCGGCTATGGCTACACCTTC.

CDR3 region: CASSPGRENGELFF. Here the CDR3 DNA reads TGCGCCAGCAGCCCCGGGAGGGAGAACGGGGAGCTGTTTTTT. The chain joins TRBV5-1 to TRBJ2-2; 8 bases fit TRBD2. Trimming removed 4 bases from V and 7 bases from J; junction bases left unmatched: 6. The germline CDR1 and CDR2 sequences are SGHRS and YFSETQ. This CDR3 region has 14 residues.

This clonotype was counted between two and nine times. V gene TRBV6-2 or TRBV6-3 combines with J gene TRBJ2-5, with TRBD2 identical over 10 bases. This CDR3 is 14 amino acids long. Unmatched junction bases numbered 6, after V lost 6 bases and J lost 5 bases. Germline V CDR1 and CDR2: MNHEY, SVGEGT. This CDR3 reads CASRAGGGGETQYF. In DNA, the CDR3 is TGTGCCAGCAGAGCGGGAGGGGGCGGGGAGACCCAGTACTTC.

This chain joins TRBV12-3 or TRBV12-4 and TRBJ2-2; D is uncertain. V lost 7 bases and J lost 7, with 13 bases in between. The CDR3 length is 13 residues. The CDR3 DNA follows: TGTGCCAGCACCCTCCGTGGATTCGGGGAGCTGTTTTTT. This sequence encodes CASTLRGFGELFF.